The T cell receptor beta chain described here comes from a study of T cells in Graves' hyperthyroidism and ophthalmopathy. Findings of the study overall: The model made its ophthalmopathy prediction, and onset followed a median roughly 6.5 months later. Stable hyperthyroidism and ophthalmopathy were separated using 13 V-J signatures. Peripheral blood also featured most of the thyroid clonotypes expanded above 0.001.

The length of the CDR3 is 15 residues. Looked up from germline, CDR1 is SGHTA and CDR2 is FQGNSA. Between the trimmed V and J ends, which lost 5 bases and 0 bases, there was a span of 13 bases. Amplified regions were TCR beta CDR3 sequences from RNA transcripts. When the TCR CDR3 underwent first-round RT-PCR, the HTBI primer set was used. In TCRdb, the multiplex PCR reads were re-called with MiXCR into one record per CDR3 protein. The sample contains around 660,000 distinct CDR3 sequences, roughly 45% of which appear only once. Regarding this clonotype: Antigen: not known.

The study left out patients who had uncontrolled infection, other autoimmune disease, pregnancy or lactation. The clonotype originates from an adult man with Graves' disease, either hyperthyroidism or ophthalmopathy (not recorded which). The genes are TRBV7-2 and TRBJ1-2; no definite D call. The sequencing input was peripheral blood or thyroid tissue (not recorded which). CDR3 protein: CASSPGRRANYGYTF. CDR3 nucleotides: TGTGCCAGCAGCCCCGGGAGAAGAGCTAACTATGGCTACACCTTC.